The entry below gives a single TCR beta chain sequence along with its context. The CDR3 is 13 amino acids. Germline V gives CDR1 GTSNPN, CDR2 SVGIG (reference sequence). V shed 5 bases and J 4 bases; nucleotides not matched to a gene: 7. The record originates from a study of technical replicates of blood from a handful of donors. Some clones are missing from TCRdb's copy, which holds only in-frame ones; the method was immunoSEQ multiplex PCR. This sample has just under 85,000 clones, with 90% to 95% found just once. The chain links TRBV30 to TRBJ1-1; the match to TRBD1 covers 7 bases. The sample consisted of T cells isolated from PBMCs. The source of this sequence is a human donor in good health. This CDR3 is CAWSGQPSTEAFF. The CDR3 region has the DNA TGTGCCTGGTCGGGACAGCCTTCCACTGAAGCTTTCTTT.